This record looks at one T cell receptor (beta chain) sequence and its context. The sample is drawn from a study of cytotoxic CD8 clonotypes in ibrutinib-treated CLL. TCRdb's copy holds only in-frame clones and misses some; the assay was immunoSEQ multiplex PCR. The table has roughly 23,000 clones, around 73% seen once. Germline V CDR1 and CDR2: SGHNT, YYREEE (reference sequence). With 0 bases removed from V and 5 bases from J, the gap between germline ends came to 3 bases. There are 12 residues in the CDR3. The origin of this receptor is a human donor with chronic lymphocytic leukemia. V usage is TRBV5-4 and J usage is TRBJ2-1; D not resolved. The input for sequencing was PBMCs, taken before ibrutinib treatment. This CDR3 reads CASSLGDNEQFF. CDR3 nucleotides: TGTGCCAGCAGCTTGGGGGACAATGAGCAGTTCTTC.